The T cell receptor beta chain described here comes from a study of shared clonotypes between healthy human individuals. Naive CD4+ cells were CD45RA-selected; the remaining cells were memory. Only in-frame clones appear in the TCRdb table, and some are missing; sequencing was by immunoSEQ multiplex PCR. The sample includes about 2.4 million clones, 93% of them seen just once. Trimming stripped 8 bases from V and 8 bases from J, with 15 bases between. Looked up from germline, CDR1 is SNHLY and CDR2 is FYNNEI. The CDR3 loop spans 13 amino acids. Sequencing was performed on naive CD4+ T cells from PBMCs. Subset reported: CD45RA+ positively selected. The chain is built from TRBV2 and TRBJ1-4; D remains ambiguous. The clonotype was recovered from a man younger than 35 in good health. Some clones in this sample may be carry-over from other donors' samples. This CDR3 is CASRLVPVEKLFF. DNA of the CDR3: TGTGCCAGCCGCCTAGTGCCCGTCGAAAAACTGTTTTTT.